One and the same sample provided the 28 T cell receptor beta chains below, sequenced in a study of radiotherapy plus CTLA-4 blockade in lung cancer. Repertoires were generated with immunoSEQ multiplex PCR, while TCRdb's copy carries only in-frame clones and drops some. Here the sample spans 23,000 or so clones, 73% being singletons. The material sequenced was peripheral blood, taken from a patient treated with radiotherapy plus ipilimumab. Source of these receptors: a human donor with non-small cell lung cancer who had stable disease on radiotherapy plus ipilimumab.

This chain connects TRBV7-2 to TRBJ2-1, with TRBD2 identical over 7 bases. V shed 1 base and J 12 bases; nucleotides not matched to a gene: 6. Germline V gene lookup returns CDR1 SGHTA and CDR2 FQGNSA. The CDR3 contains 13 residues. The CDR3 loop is CASSLGLAMSQFF. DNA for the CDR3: TGTGCCAGCAGCTTAGGACTAGCAATGTCGCAGTTCTTC.

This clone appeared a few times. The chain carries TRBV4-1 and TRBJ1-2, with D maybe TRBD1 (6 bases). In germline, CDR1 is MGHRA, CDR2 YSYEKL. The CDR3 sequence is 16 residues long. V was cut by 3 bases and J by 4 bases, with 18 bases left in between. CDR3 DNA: TGCGCCAGCAGCCAGACAATTCAGGGGCCCGTCTATGGCTACACCTTC. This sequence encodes CASSQTIQGPVYGYTF.

CDR3 nucleotide sequence: TGCGCCAGCAGCTCGGGACTAAACCAAGAGACCCAGTACTTC. Translated, it gives CASSSGLNQETQYF. This chain uses TRBV5-1 with TRBJ2-5; 7 bases map to TRBD2. The CDR3 sequence is 14 residues long. Germline V gives CDR1 SGHRS, CDR2 YFSETQ. J lost 0 bases, V lost 3 bases, and 2 bases had no gene match.

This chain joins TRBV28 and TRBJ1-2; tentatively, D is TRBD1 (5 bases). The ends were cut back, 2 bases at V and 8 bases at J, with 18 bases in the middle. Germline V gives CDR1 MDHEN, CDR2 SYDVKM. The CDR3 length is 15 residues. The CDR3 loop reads CASSLPRAISGGYTF. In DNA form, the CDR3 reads TGTGCCAGCAGTTTACCAAGGGCCATTTCAGGGGGCTACACCTTC.

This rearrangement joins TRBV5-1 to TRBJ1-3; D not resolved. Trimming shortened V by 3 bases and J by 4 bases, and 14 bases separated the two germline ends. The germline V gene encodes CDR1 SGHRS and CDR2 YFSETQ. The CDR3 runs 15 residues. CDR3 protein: CASSWLVPDGNTIYF. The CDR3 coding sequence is TGCGCCAGCAGCTGGCTTGTTCCGGACGGAAACACCATATATTTT.

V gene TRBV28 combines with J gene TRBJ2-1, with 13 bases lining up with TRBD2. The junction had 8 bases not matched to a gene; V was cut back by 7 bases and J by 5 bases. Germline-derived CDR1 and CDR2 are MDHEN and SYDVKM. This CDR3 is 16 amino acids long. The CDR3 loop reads CASNPGGTSGDNEQFF. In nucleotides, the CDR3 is TGTGCCAGCAACCCGGGGGGGACTAGCGGGGACAATGAGCAGTTCTTC.

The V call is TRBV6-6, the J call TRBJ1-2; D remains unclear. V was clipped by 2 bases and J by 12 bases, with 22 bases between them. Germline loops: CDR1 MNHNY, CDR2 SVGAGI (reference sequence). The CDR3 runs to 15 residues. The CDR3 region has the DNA TGTGCCAGCAGTTACGAGGCCCCCGAGCCCCCCTCCGACACCTTC. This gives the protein CASSYEAPEPPSDTF.

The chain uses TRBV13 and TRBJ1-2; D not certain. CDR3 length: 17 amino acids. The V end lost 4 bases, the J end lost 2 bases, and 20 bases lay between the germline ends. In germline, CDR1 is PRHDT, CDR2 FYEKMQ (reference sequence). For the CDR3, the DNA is TGTGCCAGCAGCTCGCTTTCCACCTCCACCGGCAACTATGGCTACACCTTC. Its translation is CASSSLSTSTGNYGYTF.

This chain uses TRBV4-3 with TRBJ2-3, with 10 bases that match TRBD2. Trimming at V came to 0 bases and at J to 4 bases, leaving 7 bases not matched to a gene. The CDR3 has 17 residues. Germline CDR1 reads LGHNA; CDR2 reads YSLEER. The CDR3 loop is CASSQEALAGVSDTQYF. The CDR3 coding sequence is TGCGCCAGCAGCCAAGAGGCCCTAGCGGGAGTTTCAGATACGCAGTATTTT.

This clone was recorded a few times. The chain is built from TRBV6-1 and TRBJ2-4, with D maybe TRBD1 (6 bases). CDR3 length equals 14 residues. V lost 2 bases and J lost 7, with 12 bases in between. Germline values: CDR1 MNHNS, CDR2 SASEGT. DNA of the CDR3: TGTGCCAGCAGTGAAAGGCAGGGGTGGAACATTCAGTACTTC. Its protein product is CASSERQGWNIQYF.

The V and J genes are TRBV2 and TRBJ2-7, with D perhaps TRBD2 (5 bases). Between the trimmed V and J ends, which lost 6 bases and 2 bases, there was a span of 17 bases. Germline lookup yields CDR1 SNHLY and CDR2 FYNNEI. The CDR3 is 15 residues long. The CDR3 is CASREVRTPTYEQYF. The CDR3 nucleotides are TGTGCCAGCAGGGAGGTCAGGACTCCAACCTACGAGCAGTACTTC.

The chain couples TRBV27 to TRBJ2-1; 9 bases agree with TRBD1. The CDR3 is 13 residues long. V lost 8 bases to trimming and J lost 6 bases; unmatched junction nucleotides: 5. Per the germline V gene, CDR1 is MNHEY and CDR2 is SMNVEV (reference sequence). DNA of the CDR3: TGTGCCAGCCTAAGACAGGGGGGCAATGAGCAGTTCTTC. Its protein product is CASLRQGGNEQFF.

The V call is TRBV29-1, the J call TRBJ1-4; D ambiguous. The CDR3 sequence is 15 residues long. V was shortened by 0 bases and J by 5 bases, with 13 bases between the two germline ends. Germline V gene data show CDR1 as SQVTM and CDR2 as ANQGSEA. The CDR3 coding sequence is TGCAGCGTTGAAGATCTAGGAGGACGGAATGAAAAACTGTTTTTT. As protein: CSVEDLGGRNEKLFF.

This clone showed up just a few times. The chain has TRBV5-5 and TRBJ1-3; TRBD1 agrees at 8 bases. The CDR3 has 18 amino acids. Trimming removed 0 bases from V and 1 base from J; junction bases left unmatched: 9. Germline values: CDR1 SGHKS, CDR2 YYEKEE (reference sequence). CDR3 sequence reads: CASSLAAPGTGSGNTIYF. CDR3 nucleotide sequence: TGTGCCAGCAGCTTGGCCGCTCCCGGGACAGGTTCTGGAAACACCATATATTTT.

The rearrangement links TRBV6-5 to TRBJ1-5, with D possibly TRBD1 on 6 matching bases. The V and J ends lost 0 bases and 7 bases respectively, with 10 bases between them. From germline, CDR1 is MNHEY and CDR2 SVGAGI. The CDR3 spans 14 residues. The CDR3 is CASSYSGTSQPQHF. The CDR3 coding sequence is TGTGCCAGCAGTTACTCCGGGACAAGCCAGCCCCAGCATTTT.

The chain's CDR3 is CASSSYSGNSYNEQFF. For the CDR3, the DNA is TGTGCCAGCAGTTCTTATAGCGGGAACTCCTACAATGAGCAGTTCTTC. The chain couples TRBV6-5 to TRBJ2-1; 8 positions match TRBD2. Per the germline V gene, CDR1 is MNHEY and CDR2 is SVGAGI. The junction had 5 bases not matched to a gene; V was cut back by 4 bases and J by 0 bases. The length of the CDR3 is 16 residues.

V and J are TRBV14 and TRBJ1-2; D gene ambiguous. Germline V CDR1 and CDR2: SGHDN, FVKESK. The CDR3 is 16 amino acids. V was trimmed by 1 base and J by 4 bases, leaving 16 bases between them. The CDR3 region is CASSQGDGRIFYGYTF. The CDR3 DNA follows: TGTGCCAGCAGCCAAGGAGACGGACGGATCTTCTATGGCTACACCTTC.

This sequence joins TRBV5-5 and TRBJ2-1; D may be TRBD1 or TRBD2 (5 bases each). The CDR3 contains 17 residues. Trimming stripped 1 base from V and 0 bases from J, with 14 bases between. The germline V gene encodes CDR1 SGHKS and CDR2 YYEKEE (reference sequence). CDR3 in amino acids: CASSLLLAGSSYNEQFF. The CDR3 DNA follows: TGTGCCAGCAGCTTGCTTCTAGCAGGGAGCTCCTACAATGAGCAGTTCTTC. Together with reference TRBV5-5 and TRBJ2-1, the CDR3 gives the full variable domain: DAGVTQSPTHLIKTRGQQVTLRCSPISGHKSVSWYQQVLGQGPQFIFQYYEKEERGRGNFPDRFSARQFPNYSSELNVNALLLGDSALYLCASSLLLAGSSYNEQFFGPGTRLTVL.

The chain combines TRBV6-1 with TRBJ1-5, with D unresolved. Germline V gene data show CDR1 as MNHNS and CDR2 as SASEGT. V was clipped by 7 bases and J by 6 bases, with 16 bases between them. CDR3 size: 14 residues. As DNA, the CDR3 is TGTGCCAGCACCCCGGAGACCAAAACTCAGCCCCAGCATTTT. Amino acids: CASTPETKTQPQHF.

In DNA form, the CDR3 reads TGTGCCAGCGAGACCGGAAACACCATATATTTT. It encodes CASETGNTIYF. The chain combines TRBV27 with TRBJ1-3; D is ambiguous. Germline V gene data show CDR1 as MNHEY and CDR2 as SMNVEV (reference sequence). The CDR3 runs to 11 residues. Trimming left V 8 bases short and J 4 bases short, with 6 bases between.

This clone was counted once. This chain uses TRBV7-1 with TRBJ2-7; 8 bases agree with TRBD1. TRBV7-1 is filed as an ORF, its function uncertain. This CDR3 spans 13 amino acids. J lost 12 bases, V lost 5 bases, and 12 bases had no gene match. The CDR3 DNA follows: TGTGCCAGCAGCGACAGGGGACAGGTTACTACGTACTTC. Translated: CASSDRGQVTTYF.

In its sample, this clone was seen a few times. CDR3 in amino acids: CASSLNMFNYGYTF. Here the CDR3 DNA reads TGCGCCAGCAGCCTTAACATGTTTAACTATGGCTACACCTTC. The genes are TRBV4-3 and TRBJ1-2, with unresolved D. The CDR3 has 14 amino acids. Trimming shortened V by 4 bases and J by 1 base, and 10 bases separated the two germline ends. Germline V CDR1 and CDR2: LGHNA, YSLEER.

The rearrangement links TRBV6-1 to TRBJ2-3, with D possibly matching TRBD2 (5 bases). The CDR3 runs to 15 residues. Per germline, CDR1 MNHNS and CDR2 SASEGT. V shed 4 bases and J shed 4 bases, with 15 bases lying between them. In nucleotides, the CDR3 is TGTGCCAGCAGTGTAAGCGGTAATAGCGCAGATACGCAGTATTTT. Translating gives CASSVSGNSADTQYF.

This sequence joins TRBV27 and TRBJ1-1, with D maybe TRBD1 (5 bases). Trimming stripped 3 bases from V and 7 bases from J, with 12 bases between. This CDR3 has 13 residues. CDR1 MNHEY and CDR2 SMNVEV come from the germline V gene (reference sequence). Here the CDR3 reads CASSLQGEIEAFF. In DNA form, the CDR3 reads TGTGCCAGCAGTTTGCAGGGCGAAATTGAAGCTTTCTTT.

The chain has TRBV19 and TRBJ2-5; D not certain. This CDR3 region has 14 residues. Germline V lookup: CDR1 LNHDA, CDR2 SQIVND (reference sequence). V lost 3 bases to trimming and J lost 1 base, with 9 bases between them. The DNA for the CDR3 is TGTGCCAGTAGTATGATGTCAGTCCAAGAGACCCAGTACTTC. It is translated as CASSMMSVQETQYF.

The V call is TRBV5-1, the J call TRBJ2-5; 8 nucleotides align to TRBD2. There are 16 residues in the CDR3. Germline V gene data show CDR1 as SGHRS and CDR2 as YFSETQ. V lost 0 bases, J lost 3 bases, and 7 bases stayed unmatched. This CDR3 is CASSLGGTSPEETQYF. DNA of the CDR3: TGCGCCAGCAGCTTGGGAGGGACTAGTCCTGAAGAGACCCAGTACTTC.

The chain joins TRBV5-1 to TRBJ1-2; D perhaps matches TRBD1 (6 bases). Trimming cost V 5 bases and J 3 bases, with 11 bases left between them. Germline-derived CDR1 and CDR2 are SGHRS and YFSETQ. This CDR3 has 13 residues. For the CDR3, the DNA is TGCGCCAGCAGGAGGGGGAGGGACTATGGCTACACCTTC. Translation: CASRRGRDYGYTF.

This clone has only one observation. Here the CDR3 reads CAWSQQGGANYGYTF. The CDR3 DNA follows: TGTGCCTGGAGTCAACAGGGGGGAGCTAACTATGGCTACACCTTC. This sequence joins TRBV30 and TRBJ1-2; 8 bases fit TRBD1. V lost 2 bases and J lost 0; bases outside the gene matches: 5. The CDR3 is made up of 15 amino acids. The V gene's germline CDR1 is GTSNPN and CDR2 SVGIG (reference sequence).